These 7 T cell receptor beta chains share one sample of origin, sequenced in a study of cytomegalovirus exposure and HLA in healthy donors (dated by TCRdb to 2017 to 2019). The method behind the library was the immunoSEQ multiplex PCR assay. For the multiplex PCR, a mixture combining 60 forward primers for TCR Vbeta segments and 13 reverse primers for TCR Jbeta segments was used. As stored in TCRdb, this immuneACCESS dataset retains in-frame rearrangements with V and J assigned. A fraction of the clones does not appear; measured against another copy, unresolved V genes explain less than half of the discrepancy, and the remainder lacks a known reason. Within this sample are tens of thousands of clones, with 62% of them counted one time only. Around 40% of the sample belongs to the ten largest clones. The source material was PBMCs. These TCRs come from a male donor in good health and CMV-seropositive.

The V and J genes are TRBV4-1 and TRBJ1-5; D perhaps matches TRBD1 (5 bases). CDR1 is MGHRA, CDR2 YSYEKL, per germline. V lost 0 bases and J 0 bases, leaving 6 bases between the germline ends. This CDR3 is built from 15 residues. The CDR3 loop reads CASSQEGVSNQPQHF. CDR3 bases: TGCGCCAGCAGCCAAGAAGGGGTTAGCAATCAGCCCCAGCATTTT.

In nucleotides, the CDR3 is TGTGCCAGCAGTGACGGGACTAGCGGGAGCCACGAGCAGTACTTC. Encoded protein: CASSDGTSGSHEQYF. The rearrangement links TRBV6-4 to TRBJ2-7, with 14 bases matching TRBD2. The V segment lost 2 bases and the J segment 5 bases; nucleotides outside the gene matches: 2. The CDR3 is 15 amino acids. Germline CDR1 MRHNA, CDR2 SNTAGT.

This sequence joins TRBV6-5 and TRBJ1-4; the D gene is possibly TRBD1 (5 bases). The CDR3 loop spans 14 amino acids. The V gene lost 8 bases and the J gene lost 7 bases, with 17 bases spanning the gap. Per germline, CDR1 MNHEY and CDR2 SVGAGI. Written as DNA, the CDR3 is TGTGCCAGCGCTTCTGGGGCGGGAGGTGAAAAACTGTTTTTT. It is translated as CASASGAGGEKLFF.

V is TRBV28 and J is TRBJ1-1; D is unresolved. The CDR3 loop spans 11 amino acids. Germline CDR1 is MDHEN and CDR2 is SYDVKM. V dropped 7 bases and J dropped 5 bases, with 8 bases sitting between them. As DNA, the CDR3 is TGTGCCAGCATTCGGGATACTGAAGCTTTCTTT. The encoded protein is CASIRDTEAFF. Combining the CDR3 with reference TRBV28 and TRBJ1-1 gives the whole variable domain DVKVTQSSRYLVKRTGEKVFLECVQDMDHENMFWYRQDPGLGLRLIYFSYDVKMKEKGDIPEGYSVSREKKERFSLILESASTNQTSMYLCASIRDTEAFFGQGTRLTVV.

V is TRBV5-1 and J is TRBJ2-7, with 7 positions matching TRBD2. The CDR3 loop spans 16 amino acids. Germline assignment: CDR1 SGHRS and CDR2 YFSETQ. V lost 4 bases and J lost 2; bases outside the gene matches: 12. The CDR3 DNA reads TGCGCCAGCAGCCTTGGGGAGAGGGACTACGCCTACGAGCAGTACTTC. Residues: CASSLGERDYAYEQYF.

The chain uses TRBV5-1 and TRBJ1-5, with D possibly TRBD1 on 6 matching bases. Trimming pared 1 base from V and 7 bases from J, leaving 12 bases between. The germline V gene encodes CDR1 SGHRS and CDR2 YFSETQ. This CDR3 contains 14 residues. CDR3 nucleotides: TGCGCCAGCAGCTTGACAGGGAATGGGCAGCCCCAGCATTTT. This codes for CASSLTGNGQPQHF. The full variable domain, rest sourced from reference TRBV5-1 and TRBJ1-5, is KAGVTQTPRYLIKTRGQQVTLSCSPISGHRSVSWYQQTPGQGLQFLFEYFSETQRNKGNFPGRFSGRQFSNSRSEMNVSTLELGDSALYLCASSLTGNGQPQHFGDGTRLSIL.

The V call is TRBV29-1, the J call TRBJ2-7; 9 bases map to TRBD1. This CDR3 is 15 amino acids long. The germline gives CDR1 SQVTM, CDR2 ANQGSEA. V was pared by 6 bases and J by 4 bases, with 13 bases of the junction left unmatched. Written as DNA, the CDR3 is TGCAGCGTCGCGTCCGGGACAGGGTACGGGTACGAGCAGTACTTC. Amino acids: CSVASGTGYGYEQYF.